The present T cell receptor beta chain was sequenced within a study of blood T cell repertoires in COVID-19. Study details: T cells, B-cell-depleted T cells, or PBMCs provided the cDNA or gDNA that served as material.

Sequencing was performed with immunoSEQ multiplex PCR; in TCRdb, only in-frame clones are kept and a portion is missing. The data hold around 260,000 clones, with 90% observed a single time. Ages ranged from about 18 to 100 years, with residence in fewer than 25 US areas. Participant-given clinical history determined each cohort assignment. Symptom resolution, clearance, or two negative PCRs marked the recovered donors of Cohort 3. The sequenced sample was PBMCs or T cells enriched from blood (not recorded which). The TCR originated in a woman aged 25 to 39 who had recovered from COVID-19.

Here the CDR3 DNA reads TGCAGTGCTAGTCAGGGATTAAGCGGAAACACCATATATTTT. Protein sequence: CSASQGLSGNTIYF. The gene calls are TRBV20-1 and TRBJ1-3, with TRBD1 as a possible D gene (5 bases). V was pared by 3 bases and J by 4 bases, with 13 bases between. CDR3 length equals 14 residues. Per germline, CDR1 DFQATT and CDR2 SNEGSKA (reference sequence).